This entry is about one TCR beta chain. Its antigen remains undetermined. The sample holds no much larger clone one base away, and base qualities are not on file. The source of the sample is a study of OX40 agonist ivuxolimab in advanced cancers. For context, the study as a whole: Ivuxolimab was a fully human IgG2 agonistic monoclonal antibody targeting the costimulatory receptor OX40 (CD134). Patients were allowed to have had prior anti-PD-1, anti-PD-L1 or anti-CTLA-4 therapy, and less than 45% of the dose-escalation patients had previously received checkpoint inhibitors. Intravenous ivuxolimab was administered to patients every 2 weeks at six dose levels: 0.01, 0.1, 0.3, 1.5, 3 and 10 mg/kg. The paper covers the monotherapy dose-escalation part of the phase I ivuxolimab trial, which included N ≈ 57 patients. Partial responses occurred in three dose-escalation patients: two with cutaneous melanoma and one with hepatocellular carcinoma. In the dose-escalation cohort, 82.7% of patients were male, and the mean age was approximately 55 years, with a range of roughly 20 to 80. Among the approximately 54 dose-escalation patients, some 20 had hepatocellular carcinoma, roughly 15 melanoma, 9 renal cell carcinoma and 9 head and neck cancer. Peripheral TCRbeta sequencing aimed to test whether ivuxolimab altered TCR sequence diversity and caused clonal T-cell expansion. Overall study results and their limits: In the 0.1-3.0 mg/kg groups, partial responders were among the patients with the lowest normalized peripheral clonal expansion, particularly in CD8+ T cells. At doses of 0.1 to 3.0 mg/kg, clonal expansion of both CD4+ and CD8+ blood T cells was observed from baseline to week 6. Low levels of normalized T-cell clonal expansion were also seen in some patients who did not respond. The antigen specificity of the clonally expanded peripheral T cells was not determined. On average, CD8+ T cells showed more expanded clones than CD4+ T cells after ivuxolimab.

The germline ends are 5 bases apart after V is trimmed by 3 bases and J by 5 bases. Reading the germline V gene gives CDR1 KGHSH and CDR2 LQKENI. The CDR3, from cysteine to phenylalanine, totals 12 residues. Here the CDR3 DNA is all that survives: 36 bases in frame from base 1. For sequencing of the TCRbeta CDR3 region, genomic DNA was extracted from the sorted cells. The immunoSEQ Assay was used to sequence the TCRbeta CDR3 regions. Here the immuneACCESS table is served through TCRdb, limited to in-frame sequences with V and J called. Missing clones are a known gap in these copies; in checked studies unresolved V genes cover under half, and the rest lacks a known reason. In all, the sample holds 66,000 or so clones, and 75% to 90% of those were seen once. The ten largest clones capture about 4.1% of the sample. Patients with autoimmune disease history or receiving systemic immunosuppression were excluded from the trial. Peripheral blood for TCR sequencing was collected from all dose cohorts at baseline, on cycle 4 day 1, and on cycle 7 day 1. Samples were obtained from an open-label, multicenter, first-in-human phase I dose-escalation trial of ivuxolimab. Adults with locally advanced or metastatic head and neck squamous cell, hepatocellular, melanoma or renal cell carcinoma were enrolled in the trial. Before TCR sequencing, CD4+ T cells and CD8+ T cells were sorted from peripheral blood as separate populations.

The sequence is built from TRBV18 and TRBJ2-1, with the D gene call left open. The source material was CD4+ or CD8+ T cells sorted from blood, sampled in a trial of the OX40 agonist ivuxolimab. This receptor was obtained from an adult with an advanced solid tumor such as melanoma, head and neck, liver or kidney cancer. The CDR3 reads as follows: CASSPANNEQFF. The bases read TGTGCCAGCTCACCGGCAAACAATGAGCAGTTCTTC.